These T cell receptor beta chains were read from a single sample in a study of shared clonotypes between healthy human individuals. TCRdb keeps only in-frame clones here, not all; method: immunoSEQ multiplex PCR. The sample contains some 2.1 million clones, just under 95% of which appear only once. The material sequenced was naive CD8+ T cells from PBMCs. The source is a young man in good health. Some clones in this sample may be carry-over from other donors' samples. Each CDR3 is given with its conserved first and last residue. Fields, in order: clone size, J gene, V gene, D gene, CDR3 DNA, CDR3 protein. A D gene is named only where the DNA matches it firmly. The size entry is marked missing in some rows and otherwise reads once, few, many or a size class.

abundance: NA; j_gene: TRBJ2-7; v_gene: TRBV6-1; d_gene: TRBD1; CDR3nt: TGTGCCAGCACCCCCGGGACAGGGGGGGACGAGCAGTACTTC; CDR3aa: CASTPGTGGDEQYF
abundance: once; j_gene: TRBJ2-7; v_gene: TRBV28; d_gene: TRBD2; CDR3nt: TGTGCCAGCAGCTCCGATCCGGGACTACTCCACGAGCAGTACTTC; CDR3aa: CASSSDPGLLHEQYF
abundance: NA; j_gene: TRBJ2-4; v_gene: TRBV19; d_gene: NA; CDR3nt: TGTGCCAGTAGTATAGAACCCCTAAAGACCAAAAACATTCAGTACTTC; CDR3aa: CASSIEPLKTKNIQYF
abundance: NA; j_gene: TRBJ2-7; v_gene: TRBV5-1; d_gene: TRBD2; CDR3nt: TGCGCCAGCAGCCGGACTAGCGGGAGTATATACGAGCAGTACTTC; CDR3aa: CASSRTSGSIYEQYF
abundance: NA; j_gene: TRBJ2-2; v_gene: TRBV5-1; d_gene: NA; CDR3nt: TGCGCCAGCAGCTATGAAGCGGGCACCGGGGAGCTGTTTTTT; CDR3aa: CASSYEAGTGELFF
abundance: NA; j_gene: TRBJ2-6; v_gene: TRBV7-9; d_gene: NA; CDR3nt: TGTGCCAGCAGCTCTGGGGCCAACGTCCTGACTTTC; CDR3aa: CASSSGANVLTF
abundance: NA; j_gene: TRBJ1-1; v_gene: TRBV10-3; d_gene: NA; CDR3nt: TGTGCCATCAGGAACCCGGGTCCGGTCATGGAAGCTTTCTTT; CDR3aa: CAIRNPGPVMEAFF
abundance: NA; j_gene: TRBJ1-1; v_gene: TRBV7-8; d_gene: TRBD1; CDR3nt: TGTGCCAGCAGCAGAGACAGGGGGCTAATCACTGAAGCTTTCTTT; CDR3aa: CASSRDRGLITEAFF
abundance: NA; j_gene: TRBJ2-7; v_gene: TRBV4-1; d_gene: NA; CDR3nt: TGCGCCAGCAGCCCTACGGAGGGGGGGGCCTACGAGCAGTACTTC; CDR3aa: CASSPTEGGAYEQYF
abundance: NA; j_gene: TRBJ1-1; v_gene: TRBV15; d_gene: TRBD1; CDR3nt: TGTGCCACCGAGGGGGGGACAGGGGAGACTGAAGCTTTCTTT; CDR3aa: CATEGGTGETEAFF
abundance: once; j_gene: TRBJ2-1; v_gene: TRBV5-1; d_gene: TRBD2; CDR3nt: TGCGCCAGCAGCTCCCCGCGGGAGGGATCAAAGCCCTACAATGAGCAGTTCTTC; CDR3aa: CASSSPREGSKPYNEQFF
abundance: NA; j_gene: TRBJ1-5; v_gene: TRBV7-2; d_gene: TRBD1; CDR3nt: TGTGCCAGCAGCTTCTACAGACAGGGAGAAGGGCCCCAGCATTTT; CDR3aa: CASSFYRQGEGPQHF
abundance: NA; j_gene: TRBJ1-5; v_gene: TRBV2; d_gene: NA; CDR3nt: TGTGCCAGCAGAGTACCTAACGCCGGAGATAGCAATCAGCCCCAGCATTTT; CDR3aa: CASRVPNAGDSNQPQHF
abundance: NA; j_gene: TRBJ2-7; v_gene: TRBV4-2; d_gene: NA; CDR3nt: TGTGCCAGCAGCCAGGTTTCCCTACGCAGTCGGGTCGAGCAGTACTTC; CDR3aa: CASSQVSLRSRVEQYF
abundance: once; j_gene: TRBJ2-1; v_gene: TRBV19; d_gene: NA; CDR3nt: TGTGCCAGTAGTGCACGGACTTCTGGGGGGAATGAGCAGTTCTTC; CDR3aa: CASSARTSGGNEQFF
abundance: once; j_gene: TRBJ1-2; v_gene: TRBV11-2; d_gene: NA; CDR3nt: TGTGCCAGCAGCGAAGGGGGAGGGACTGCCCTTTTTAACTATGGCTACACCTTC; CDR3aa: CASSEGGGTALFNYGYTF
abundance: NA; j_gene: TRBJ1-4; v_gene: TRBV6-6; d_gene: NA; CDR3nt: TGTGCCAGCAGTTACGGAGCTAACCTTAATGAAAAACTGTTTTTT; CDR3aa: CASSYGANLNEKLFF
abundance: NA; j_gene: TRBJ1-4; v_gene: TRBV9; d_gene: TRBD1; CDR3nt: TGTGCCAGCAGCGCAGGGGGCACTAATGAAAAACTGTTTTTT; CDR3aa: CASSAGGTNEKLFF
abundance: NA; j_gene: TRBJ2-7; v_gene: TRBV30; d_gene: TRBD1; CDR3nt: TGTGCCTGGAGTGTAGGGACAGGGGGTTTGGAGCAGTACTTC; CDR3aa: CAWSVGTGGLEQYF
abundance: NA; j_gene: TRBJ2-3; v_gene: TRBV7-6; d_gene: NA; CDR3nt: TGTGCCAGCAGCGTAGTCTTGACAGGTTCCACAGATACGCAGTATTTT; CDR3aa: CASSVVLTGSTDTQYF
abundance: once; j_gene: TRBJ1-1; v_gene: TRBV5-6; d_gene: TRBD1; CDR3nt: TGTGCCAGCAGCTTGGCCGGACAGGCGAACACTGAAGCTTTCTTT; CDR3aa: CASSLAGQANTEAFF
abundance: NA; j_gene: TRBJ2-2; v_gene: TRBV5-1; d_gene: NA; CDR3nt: TGCGCCAGCAGCACCGGACTTGGCGGGGAGCTGTTTTTT; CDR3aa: CASSTGLGGELFF
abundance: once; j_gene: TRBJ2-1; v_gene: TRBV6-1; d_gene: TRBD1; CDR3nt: TGTGCCAGCAGTGTAACAGGGGACGACAATGAGCAGTTCTTC; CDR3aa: CASSVTGDDNEQFF
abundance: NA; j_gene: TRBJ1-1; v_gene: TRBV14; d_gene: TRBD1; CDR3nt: TGTGCCAGCAGCCCCCTAGGACAGGGGGCATTCACTGAAGCTTTCTTT; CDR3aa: CASSPLGQGAFTEAFF
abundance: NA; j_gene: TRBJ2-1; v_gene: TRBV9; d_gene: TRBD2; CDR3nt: TGTGCCAGCAGCGCCGGGACTAGCGGGAGGGCCTGGTATGAGCAGTTCTTC; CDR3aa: CASSAGTSGRAWYEQFF
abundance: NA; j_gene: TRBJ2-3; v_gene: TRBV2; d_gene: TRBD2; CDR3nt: TGTGCCAGCAATCTAGCGGGAGGGGGGGGTACAGATACGCAGTATTTT; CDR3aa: CASNLAGGGGTDTQYF
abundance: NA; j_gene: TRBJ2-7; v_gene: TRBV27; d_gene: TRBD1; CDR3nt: TGTGCCAGCAGTTCTCCGACAGGGGGCTCCTACGAGCAGTACTTC; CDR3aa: CASSSPTGGSYEQYF
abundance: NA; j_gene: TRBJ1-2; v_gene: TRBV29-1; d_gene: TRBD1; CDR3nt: TGCAGCGTTGAGCTTTCAGGGGGACAGGCCCTTTGGGGCTACACCTTC; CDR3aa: CSVELSGGQALWGYTF